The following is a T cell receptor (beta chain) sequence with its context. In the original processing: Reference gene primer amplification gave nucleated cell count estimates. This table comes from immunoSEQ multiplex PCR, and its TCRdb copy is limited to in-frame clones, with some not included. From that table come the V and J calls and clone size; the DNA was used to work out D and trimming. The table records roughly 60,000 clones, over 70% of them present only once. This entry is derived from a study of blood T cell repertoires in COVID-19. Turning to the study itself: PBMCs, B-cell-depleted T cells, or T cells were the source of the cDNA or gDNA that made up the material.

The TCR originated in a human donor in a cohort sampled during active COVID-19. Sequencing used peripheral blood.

The CDR3 nucleotides read TGTGCCAGCAGCGTAGAGGCGGGGAGGACAGATACGCAGTATTTT. The encoded protein is CASSVEAGRTDTQYF. The gene calls are TRBV9 and TRBJ2-3, with D tentatively TRBD2 (6 bases). CDR3 length: 15 amino acids. V was pared by 0 bases and J by 3 bases, with 11 bases between. Germline V lookup: CDR1 SGDLS, CDR2 YYNGEE.